This T cell receptor (beta chain) was identified during a study of OX40 agonist ivuxolimab in advanced cancers. Study overall: Patients were treated with ivuxolimab, an agonistic anti-OX40 (CD134) antibody. Partial responses, seen in three patients, involved one hepatocellular carcinoma and two cutaneous melanomas. Whole-study results and caveats: Relative to CD4+, CD8+ T cells held more expanded clones on average. In the 0.1 to 3.0 mg/kg range, CD4+ and CD8+ blood T cells had expanded clonally by week 6.

Using immunoSEQ multiplex PCR, the repertoire was profiled, and TCRdb retains in-frame clones only, with some absent. The table lists roughly 28,000 clones, about four fifths of them singletons. This clone came up a few times. Its antigen is currently unknown. CDR3 length: 13 residues. The source was CD4+ or CD8+ T cells sorted from blood, collected in a trial of the OX40 agonist ivuxolimab. This chain joins TRBV21-1 and TRBJ2-7; whether TRBD1, the table's D call, matches the DNA was not checked. TRBV21-1 is a pseudogene. The TCR originated in an adult with an advanced solid tumor such as melanoma, head and neck, liver or kidney cancer. The CDR3 nucleotides are TGTGCCAGCAAGGACAGGGGGCCCCACGAGCAGTACTTC. As protein: CASKDRGPHEQYF.